The rows below give T cell receptor beta chains drawn from one sample of a study of metastatic and nonmetastatic thyroid tumors. MiXCR was used by TCRdb to re-call the PCR reads. The sample holds under 40,000 clones; less than 20% are singletons and the top ten take roughly 3.2%. Sequenced input: blood. These receptors all stem from a female donor with papillary thyroid cancer or a benign thyroid nodule (not recorded which). Some clones in this sample may be carry-over from other donors' samples. CDR3s include the opening cysteine and the closing phenylalanine or tryptophan. A D gene is named only where the DNA matches it firmly. Size values are once, few and many counts, or a class for expanded clones, and some rows have none.

j_gene: TRBJ2-2; abundance: many; d_gene: TRBD1; v_gene: TRBV7-8; CDR3nt: TGTGCCAGCACTCCAGGGACAGGGTTGGCCACCGGGGAGCTGTTTTTT; CDR3aa: CASTPGTGLATGELFF
j_gene: TRBJ1-2; abundance: .; d_gene: TRBD1; v_gene: TRBV6-1; CDR3nt: TGTGCCAGCAGAGACGACAGGGGATATGGCTACACCTTC; CDR3aa: CASRDDRGYGYTF
j_gene: TRBJ2-3; abundance: many; d_gene: TRBD2; v_gene: TRBV28; CDR3nt: TGTGCCAGCCAGGGACTAGCGGGGGGCCACACAGATACGCAGTATTTT; CDR3aa: CASQGLAGGHTDTQYF
j_gene: TRBJ1-1; abundance: many; d_gene: .; v_gene: TRBV27; CDR3nt: TGTGCCAGCATTCCTCCGGGGGTAACTGAAGCTTTCTTT; CDR3aa: CASIPPGVTEAFF
j_gene: TRBJ2-2; abundance: .; d_gene: .; v_gene: TRBV24-1; CDR3nt: TGTCCCACCAGAGGGGGGACAGAGAACACCGGGGAGCTCTTTTTT; CDR3aa: CPTRGGTENTGELFF
j_gene: TRBJ1-2; abundance: many; d_gene: .; v_gene: TRBV28; CDR3nt: TGTGCCAGCAGTGCCGGTCCCCTGAAGAATGGCTACACCTTC; CDR3aa: CASSAGPLKNGYTF
j_gene: TRBJ1-2; abundance: many; d_gene: TRBD1; v_gene: TRBV5-4; CDR3nt: TGTGCCAGCAGCGCCGGGACAGGGCCTGGCTACACCTTC; CDR3aa: CASSAGTGPGYTF
j_gene: TRBJ2-7; abundance: many; d_gene: .; v_gene: TRBV20-1; CDR3nt: TGCAGTGCCCCCCAGCACGAGCCCTACGAGCAGTACTTC; CDR3aa: CSAPQHEPYEQYF
j_gene: TRBJ1-2; abundance: many; d_gene: .; v_gene: TRBV28; CDR3nt: TGTGCCAGCAGCCCGACGGACATTAATAACTATGGCTACACCTTC; CDR3aa: CASSPTDINNYGYTF
j_gene: TRBJ2-1; abundance: many; d_gene: .; v_gene: TRBV4-2; CDR3nt: TGTGCCAGCAGCCGCGGGCGGACCTCCTACAATGAGCAGTTCTTC; CDR3aa: CASSRGRTSYNEQFF
j_gene: TRBJ2-7; abundance: .; d_gene: TRBD1; v_gene: TRBV5-1; CDR3nt: TGCGCCAGCAGCACTCCGGGACAGGGGGCCTACGAGCAGTACTTC; CDR3aa: CASSTPGQGAYEQYF
j_gene: TRBJ2-5; abundance: many; d_gene: TRBD1; v_gene: TRBV5-6; CDR3nt: TGTGCCAGCAGCTTGGTAACAGGGGTGGAGACCCAGTACTTC; CDR3aa: CASSLVTGVETQYF
j_gene: TRBJ2-3; abundance: many; d_gene: .; v_gene: TRBV20-1; CDR3nt: TGCAGTGCTAGGAGGTTCGGACAGCCCGACACAGATACGCAGTATTTT; CDR3aa: CSARRFGQPDTDTQYF
j_gene: TRBJ1-5; abundance: many; d_gene: .; v_gene: TRBV6-6; CDR3nt: TGTGCCAGCAGTTACAGACAGTTTAATCAGCCCCAGCATTTT; CDR3aa: CASSYRQFNQPQHF
j_gene: TRBJ1-1; abundance: many; d_gene: .; v_gene: TRBV19; CDR3nt: TGTGCCAGTAGTATAGGAGGACTCATGAACACTGAAGCTTTCTTT; CDR3aa: CASSIGGLMNTEAFF
j_gene: TRBJ1-1; abundance: many; d_gene: TRBD1; v_gene: TRBV5-4; CDR3nt: TGTGCCAGCAGCCCTCCAGAGGGGGCATGGACTGAAGCTTTCTTT; CDR3aa: CASSPPEGAWTEAFF
j_gene: TRBJ2-1; abundance: many; d_gene: .; v_gene: TRBV9; CDR3nt: TGTGCCAGCAGCCCGGGACTTTACAATGAGCAGTTCTTC; CDR3aa: CASSPGLYNEQFF
j_gene: TRBJ1-2; abundance: many; d_gene: .; v_gene: TRBV28; CDR3nt: TGTGCCAGCGGGGACGGCTATGGCTACACCTTC; CDR3aa: CASGDGYGYTF
j_gene: TRBJ2-1; abundance: many; d_gene: TRBD1; v_gene: TRBV5-1; CDR3nt: TGCGCCAGCAGCTTATGGACAGGTAGCTTCTATGAGCAGTTCTTC; CDR3aa: CASSLWTGSFYEQFF
j_gene: TRBJ2-1; abundance: many; d_gene: TRBD2; v_gene: TRBV7-9; CDR3nt: TGTGCCAGCAGCTTAGGGGGGACTAGCGGGAGAGACAATGAGCAGTTCTTC; CDR3aa: CASSLGGTSGRDNEQFF
j_gene: TRBJ2-2; abundance: many; d_gene: TRBD2; v_gene: TRBV13; CDR3nt: TGTGCCAGCAGCTCCGGACTAGTCGGGGACGGGGAGCTGTTTTTT; CDR3aa: CASSSGLVGDGELFF
j_gene: TRBJ1-5; abundance: many; d_gene: .; v_gene: TRBV27; CDR3nt: TGTGCCAGCAGTTTATTGGCTAATAGCAATCAGCCCCAGCATTTT; CDR3aa: CASSLLANSNQPQHF
j_gene: TRBJ2-7; abundance: few; d_gene: TRBD2; v_gene: TRBV12-3/TRBV12-4; CDR3nt: TGTGCCAGCATTTTAGCGGTTCCAACTAGCGGGAGTTACGAGCAGTACTTC; CDR3aa: CASILAVPTSGSYEQYF
j_gene: TRBJ1-1; abundance: many; d_gene: .; v_gene: TRBV7-9; CDR3nt: TGTGCCAGCAGCTTAGCGACTGGACGGAACACTGAAGCTTTCTTT; CDR3aa: CASSLATGRNTEAFF
j_gene: TRBJ2-1; abundance: few; d_gene: TRBD2; v_gene: TRBV6-2/TRBV6-3; CDR3nt: TGTGCCAGCATTGATGGACTAGCGGTAAAGAATGAGCAGTTCTTC; CDR3aa: CASIDGLAVKNEQFF
j_gene: TRBJ1-1; abundance: few; d_gene: .; v_gene: TRBV6-1; CDR3nt: TGTGCCAGCAGTGCCCAAGTAGGACGAGCCACTGAAGCTTTCTTT; CDR3aa: CASSAQVGRATEAFF
j_gene: TRBJ1-1; abundance: few; d_gene: .; v_gene: TRBV6-1; CDR3nt: TGTGCCAGCATCCCACAGGTGGTACAGGGCACTGAAGCTTTCTTT; CDR3aa: CASIPQVVQGTEAFF
j_gene: TRBJ2-6; abundance: few; d_gene: .; v_gene: TRBV12-3/TRBV12-4; CDR3nt: TGTGCCAGCAGTTTAAGGGTGTGCACTGGGGCCAACGTCCTGACTTTC; CDR3aa: CASSLRVCTGANVLTF
j_gene: TRBJ2-3; abundance: .; d_gene: TRBD2; v_gene: TRBV12-3/TRBV12-4; CDR3nt: TGTGCCAGCAGTTTTGATGCGGGAGCCGCAGATACGCAGTATTTT; CDR3aa: CASSFDAGAADTQYF
j_gene: TRBJ2-1; abundance: many; d_gene: .; v_gene: TRBV15; CDR3nt: TGTGCCACCAGCAGGGGCGAGCTGGGTGAGCAGTTCTTC; CDR3aa: CATSRGELGEQFF
j_gene: TRBJ1-6; abundance: many; d_gene: .; v_gene: TRBV27; CDR3nt: TGTGCCAGCAGTTCGGACGGAAGAGCTAATTCACCCCTCCACTTT; CDR3aa: CASSSDGRANSPLHF
j_gene: TRBJ2-7; abundance: many; d_gene: .; v_gene: TRBV7-9; CDR3nt: TGTGCCAGCAGCTCAGGGGCCTTCAGCTCCTACGAGCAGTACTTC; CDR3aa: CASSSGAFSSYEQYF
j_gene: TRBJ1-2; abundance: medium-sized; d_gene: .; v_gene: TRBV5-1; CDR3nt: TGCGCCAGCAGCCAGGGAGGCGGGAACTATGGCTACACCTTC; CDR3aa: CASSQGGGNYGYTF
j_gene: TRBJ1-6; abundance: many; d_gene: .; v_gene: TRBV30; CDR3nt: TGTGCCTGGAGTAACGTAGGACGGGATACTTCACCCCTCCACTTT; CDR3aa: CAWSNVGRDTSPLHF
j_gene: TRBJ2-4; abundance: .; d_gene: .; v_gene: TRBV11-1; CDR3nt: TGTGCCAGCGGCCAGGGGAAAAACATTCAGTACTTC; CDR3aa: CASGQGKNIQYF
j_gene: TRBJ2-7; abundance: many; d_gene: TRBD2; v_gene: TRBV5-6; CDR3nt: TGTGCCAGCAGCTTGGATCTAGCGGGAGCTGGTTTGGCGCAGTACTTC; CDR3aa: CASSLDLAGAGLAQYF
j_gene: TRBJ2-3; abundance: .; d_gene: TRBD1; v_gene: TRBV28; CDR3nt: TGTGCCAGCAGTTTATCAACGGGACAGTCAAAAGATACGCAGTATTTT; CDR3aa: CASSLSTGQSKDTQYF
j_gene: TRBJ1-6; abundance: once; d_gene: TRBD1; v_gene: TRBV11-2; CDR3nt: TGTGCCAGCAGCTTGGGACAGACCGCTAATTCACCCCTCCACTTT; CDR3aa: CASSLGQTANSPLHF
j_gene: TRBJ1-1; abundance: many; d_gene: TRBD1; v_gene: TRBV7-9; CDR3nt: TGTGCCAGCAGCCTAGGGGACAGGGTCAACACTGAAGCTTTCTTT; CDR3aa: CASSLGDRVNTEAFF
j_gene: TRBJ2-3; abundance: many; d_gene: .; v_gene: TRBV10-3; CDR3nt: TGTGCCATCAGTGAGTCACCAGATACGCAGTATTTT; CDR3aa: CAISESPDTQYF
j_gene: TRBJ1-1; abundance: many; d_gene: .; v_gene: TRBV15; CDR3nt: TGTGCCACCAGCAGAGGACAGAACACTGAAGCTTTCTTT; CDR3aa: CATSRGQNTEAFF
j_gene: TRBJ2-1; abundance: many; d_gene: .; v_gene: TRBV7-9; CDR3nt: TGTGCCAGCAGCACAATTATTAGCAATGAGCAGTTCTTC; CDR3aa: CASSTIISNEQFF
j_gene: TRBJ2-7; abundance: many; d_gene: TRBD2; v_gene: TRBV12-3/TRBV12-4; CDR3nt: TGTGCCAGCAGTTCGACGTCTCGCGGGAGTTACGAGCAGTACTTC; CDR3aa: CASSSTSRGSYEQYF
j_gene: TRBJ1-5; abundance: .; d_gene: .; v_gene: TRBV2; CDR3nt: TGTGCCAGCAGTGATCCAAGGAACGGTGGGCTCGGTCAGCCCCAGCATTTT; CDR3aa: CASSDPRNGGLGQPQHF
j_gene: TRBJ2-7; abundance: many; d_gene: .; v_gene: TRBV18; CDR3nt: TGTGCCAGCTCTAAACTAGAAACCTCCTACGAGCAGTACTTC; CDR3aa: CASSKLETSYEQYF
j_gene: TRBJ2-5; abundance: many; d_gene: .; v_gene: TRBV7-9; CDR3nt: TGTGCCAGCAGCTTACAGGCCCAAGAGACCCAGTACTTC; CDR3aa: CASSLQAQETQYF
j_gene: TRBJ2-1; abundance: many; d_gene: .; v_gene: TRBV15; CDR3nt: TGTGCCACCAGCAGAGATCGGGCGAGCTCCTACAATGAGCAGTTCTTC; CDR3aa: CATSRDRASSYNEQFF